This T cell receptor beta chain is drawn from a study of T cells in localized non-small cell lung cancer. Study-wide results and limits: Adjacent lung was found to contain a median roughly 60 of the top 100 tumor clones. Clonality of T cells reached its maximum in uninvolved adjacent lung, surpassing tumor. Longer survival (overall) was linked to higher T cell density in blood.

For this clone: Its cognate antigen is unknown.

Trimming shortened V by 5 bases and J by 2 bases, and 7 bases separated the two germline ends. This CDR3 spans 14 amino acids. CDR1 is LNHDA, CDR2 SQIVND, per germline (reference sequence). The assay was immunoSEQ multiplex PCR, and TCRdb's table has in-frame clones only and misses some. The table records about 40,000 clones, around 81% of them present only once. The genes are TRBV19 and TRBJ2-6; D is possibly TRBD2 (5 bases). Sequencing was performed on peripheral blood mononuclear cells, taken before any cancer treatment. This sequence originates from a male donor older than 55 with stage II lung adenocarcinoma. The CDR3 region is CASSDGAGANVLTF. For the CDR3, the DNA is TGTGCCAGTAGTGACGGGGCTGGGGCCAACGTCCTGACTTTC. The whole variable domain, filled in from reference TRBV19 and TRBJ2-6, reads DGGITQSPKYLFRKEGQNVTLSCEQNLNHDAMYWYRQDPGQGLRLIYYSQIVNDFQKGDIAEGYSVSREKKESFPLTVTSAQKNPTAFYLCASSDGAGANVLTFGAGSRLTVL.